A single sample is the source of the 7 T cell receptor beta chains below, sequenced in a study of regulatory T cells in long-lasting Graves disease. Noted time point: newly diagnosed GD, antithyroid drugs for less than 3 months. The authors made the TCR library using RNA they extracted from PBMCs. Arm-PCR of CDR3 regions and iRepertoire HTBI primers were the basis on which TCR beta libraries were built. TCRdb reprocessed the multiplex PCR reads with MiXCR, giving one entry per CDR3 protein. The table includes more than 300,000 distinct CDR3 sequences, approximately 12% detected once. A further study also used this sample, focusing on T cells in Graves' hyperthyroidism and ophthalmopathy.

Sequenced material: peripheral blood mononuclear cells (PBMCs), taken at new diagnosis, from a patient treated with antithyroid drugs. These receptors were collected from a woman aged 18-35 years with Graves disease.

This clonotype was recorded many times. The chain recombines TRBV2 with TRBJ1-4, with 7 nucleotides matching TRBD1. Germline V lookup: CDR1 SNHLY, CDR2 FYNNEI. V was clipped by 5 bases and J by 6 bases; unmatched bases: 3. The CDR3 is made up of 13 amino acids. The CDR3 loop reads CASSRDRYEKLFF. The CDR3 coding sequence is TGTGCCAGCAGTCGGGACAGATATGAAAAACTGTTTTTT.

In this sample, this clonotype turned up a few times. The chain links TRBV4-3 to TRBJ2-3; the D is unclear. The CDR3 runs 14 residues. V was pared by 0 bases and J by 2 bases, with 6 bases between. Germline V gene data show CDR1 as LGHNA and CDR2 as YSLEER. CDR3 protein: CASSQDQDTDTQYF. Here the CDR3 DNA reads TGCGCCAGCAGCCAAGATCAAGACACAGATACGCAGTATTTT.

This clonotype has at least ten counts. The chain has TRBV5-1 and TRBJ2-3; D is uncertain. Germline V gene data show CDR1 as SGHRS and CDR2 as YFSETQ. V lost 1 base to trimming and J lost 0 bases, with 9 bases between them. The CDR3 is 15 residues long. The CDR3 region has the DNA TGCGCCAGCAGCTTGCTGCGAGTTAGCACAGATACGCAGTATTTT. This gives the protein CASSLLRVSTDTQYF. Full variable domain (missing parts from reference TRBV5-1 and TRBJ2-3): KAGVTQTPRYLIKTRGQQVTLSCSPISGHRSVSWYQQTPGQGLQFLFEYFSETQRNKGNFPGRFSGRQFSNSRSEMNVSTLELGDSALYLCASSLLRVSTDTQYFGPGTRLTVL.

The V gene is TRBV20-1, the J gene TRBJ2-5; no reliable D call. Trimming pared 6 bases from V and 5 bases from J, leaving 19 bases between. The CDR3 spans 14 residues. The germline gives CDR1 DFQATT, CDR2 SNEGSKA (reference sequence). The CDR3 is CSAATNPYSETQYF. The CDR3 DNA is TGCAGTGCCGCTACCAACCCGTATTCGGAGACCCAGTACTTC.

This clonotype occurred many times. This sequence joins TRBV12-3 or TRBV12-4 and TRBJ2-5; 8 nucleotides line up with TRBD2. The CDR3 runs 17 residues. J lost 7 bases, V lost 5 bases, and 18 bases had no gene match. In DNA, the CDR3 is TGTGCCAGCAGTCCCCCCGGACTAGCTAAGGGGTTCGGGACCCAGTACTTC. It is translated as CASSPPGLAKGFGTQYF.

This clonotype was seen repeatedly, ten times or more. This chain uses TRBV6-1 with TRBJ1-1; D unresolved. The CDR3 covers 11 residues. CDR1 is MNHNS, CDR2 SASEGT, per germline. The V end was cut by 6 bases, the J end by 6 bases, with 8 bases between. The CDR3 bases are TGTGCCAGCAGCCCGGCGTCTGAAGCTTTCTTT. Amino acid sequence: CASSPASEAFF.

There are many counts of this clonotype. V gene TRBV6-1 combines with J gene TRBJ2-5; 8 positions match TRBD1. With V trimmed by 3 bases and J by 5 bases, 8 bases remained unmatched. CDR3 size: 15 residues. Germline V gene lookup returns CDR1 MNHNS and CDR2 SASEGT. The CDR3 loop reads CASSDRGLFSETQYF. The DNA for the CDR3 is TGTGCCAGCAGTGACAGGGGGCTTTTTTCGGAGACCCAGTACTTC.